The clone carrying this T cell receptor beta chain was detected once. Repertoires were generated with immunoSEQ multiplex PCR, while TCRdb's copy carries only in-frame clones and drops some. The sample includes about 160,000 clones, approximately 80% seen only once; the top ten take approximately 8.4%. This entry comes from a study of blood T cell repertoires in COVID-19. With V trimmed by 5 bases and J by 2 bases, 10 bases remained unmatched. CDR1 is SGHRS, CDR2 YFSETQ, per germline. CDR3 size: 16 residues. The chain joins TRBV5-1 to TRBJ2-5; 9 bases are a match to TRBD1. This clonotype was obtained from a woman between 45 and 65 years old who had recovered from COVID-19. Sequenced: PBMCs or T cells enriched from blood (not recorded which). The CDR3 DNA follows: TGCGCCAGCAGACATGACAGGGGGAGGGCTCAAGAGACCCAGTACTTC. Protein: CASRHDRGRAQETQYF.